Each of the 31 T cell receptor beta chains below was sequenced from the same sample in a study of naive and memory T cell subsets. Study observations and caveats: Naive repertoires, especially CD8, held a few larger clonotypes, possibly memory cells re-expressing CD45RA.

The antigens these receptors bind are not known. Two oligonucleotides, mixed equimolar, formed the beta constant-region primer covering TRBC1 and TRBC2. The ligated cDNA underwent four PCR rounds using SP2 and nested alpha and beta constant-region primers. One entry per CDR3 protein, called by TCRdb with MiXCR from the UMI-ligation and nested PCR reads. The sample has 95,000 to 110,000 distinct CDR3 sequences, about 15% seen once. Source material: naive CD8+ T cells from blood. The receptors stem from a human donor in good health.

This clonotype has only a few counts. V usage is TRBV7-9 and J usage is TRBJ2-1; a weak D match, TRBD2 (6 bases). Between the trimmed V and J ends, which lost 2 bases and 8 bases, there was a span of 16 bases. The CDR3 totals 15 residues. Germline CDR1 and CDR2: SEHNR and FQNEAQ (reference sequence). The CDR3 nucleotides read TGTGCCAGCAGCTTATGGGCCGGGAGTAGCGATGAGCAGTTCTTC. This translates into CASSLWAGSSDEQFF.

This clonotype was counted many times. The chain uses TRBV5-5 and TRBJ1-2, with a possible D match to TRBD1 (6 bases). The V and J ends lost 0 bases and 7 bases respectively, with 10 bases between them. This CDR3 contains 13 residues. Germline CDR1 reads SGHKS; CDR2 reads YYEKEE (reference sequence). This CDR3 reads CASSLGTVSGYTF. The CDR3 coding sequence is TGTGCCAGCAGCTTGGGGACAGTCTCTGGCTACACCTTC.

The chain has TRBV7-9 and TRBJ1-2; D gene ambiguous. This CDR3 comprises 15 residues. Trimming took off 2 bases at V and 5 bases at J, with 15 bases between the two ends. CDR1 is SEHNR, CDR2 FQNEAQ, per germline (reference sequence). CDR3 region: CASSLMDPFLYGYTF. The CDR3 DNA sequence: TGTGCCAGCAGCTTAATGGATCCTTTTCTATATGGCTACACCTTC.

V and J are TRBV4-3 and TRBJ2-1, with 11 bases identical to TRBD1. Trimming took 8 bases from V and 8 from J; bases not matched to a gene: 8. This CDR3 has 14 amino acids. Per germline, CDR1 LGHNA and CDR2 YSLEER. DNA for the CDR3: TGCGCCAGCTCGAGGACAGGGGGCAGAGATGAGCAGTTCTTC. Residues: CASSRTGGRDEQFF.

The chain employs TRBV7-7 and TRBJ2-1; D possibly uses TRBD1 or TRBD2 (5 bases each). The CDR3 is 16 residues long. CDR1 SSHAT and CDR2 FNYEAQ come from the germline V gene (reference sequence). Trimming left V 5 bases short and J 2 bases short, with 16 bases between. CDR3 DNA: TGTGCCAGCAGCCCGTCTTCGGGGCCCACCTACAATGAGCAGTTCTTC. Its translation is CASSPSSGPTYNEQFF.

The chain carries TRBV5-5 and TRBJ2-6, with D perhaps matching TRBD1 (5 bases). V shed 5 bases and J shed 2 bases, with 8 bases lying between them. The V gene's germline CDR1 is SGHKS and CDR2 YYEKEE (reference sequence). The CDR3 has 14 residues. In nucleotides, the CDR3 is TGTGCCAGCAGGGTGGGGCCTGGGGCCAACGTCCTGACTTTC. As protein: CASRVGPGANVLTF.

This clonotype was recorded at least ten times. The V and J genes are TRBV18 and TRBJ2-3; D not certain. Per germline, CDR1 KGHSH and CDR2 LQKENI. V was cut by 3 bases and J by 3 bases, with 13 bases left in between. There are 15 residues in the CDR3. The CDR3 loop is CASSPLSSLTDTQYF. The CDR3 nucleotides read TGTGCCAGCTCACCTCTCTCTTCGCTTACAGATACGCAGTATTTT. Supplemented by reference TRBV18 and TRBJ2-3, the full variable domain reads NAGVMQNPRHLVRRRGQEARLRCSPMKGHSHVYWYRQLPEEGLKFMVYLQKENIIDESGMPKERFSAEFPKEGPSILRIQQVVRGDSAAYFCASSPLSSLTDTQYFGPGTRLTVL.

CDR3 nucleotide sequence: TGTGCCAGCAGCTCCGACGGTGAAACGGGGTTGGGGTACAATGAGCAGTTCTTC. Its protein is CASSSDGETGLGYNEQFF. V gene TRBV5-6 combines with J gene TRBJ2-1; TRBD2 might be the D (5 bases). V lost 3 bases and J lost 4, with 23 bases in between. Germline V lookup: CDR1 SGHDT, CDR2 YYEEEE. The CDR3 contains 18 residues.

This clonotype was detected many times. The gene calls are TRBV13 and TRBJ2-5, with no clear D. The CDR3 runs 16 residues. Trimming left V 5 bases short and J 5 bases short, with 21 bases between. In germline, CDR1 is PRHDT, CDR2 FYEKMQ (reference sequence). The CDR3 sequence: CASSPNGYRPKETQYF. CDR3 nucleotides: TGTGCCAGCAGCCCGAACGGTTATAGGCCCAAGGAGACCCAGTACTTC.

Only a few counts were recorded for this clonotype. The V gene is TRBV3-1, the J gene TRBJ2-1; D call uncertain. V gave up 1 base and J gave up 14 bases, with 12 bases separating them. This CDR3 spans 12 amino acids. Germline V CDR1 and CDR2: LGHDT, YNNKEL (reference sequence). CDR3 sequence: CASSQGSGWKFF. The CDR3, as DNA: TGTGCCAGCAGCCAAGGATCCGGGTGGAAGTTCTTC.

This chain links TRBV10-3 with TRBJ2-3; no firm D call. This CDR3 spans 13 amino acids. Germline V gene data show CDR1 as ENHRY and CDR2 as SYGVKD. V lost 3 bases, J lost 2 bases, and 6 bases lay in between. The CDR3 protein is CAISDSFTDTQYF. Written as DNA, the CDR3 is TGTGCCATCAGTGATAGCTTCACAGATACGCAGTATTTT.

This clonotype was recorded a few times. V usage is TRBV7-9 and J usage is TRBJ2-5; D might be TRBD2 (6 bases). CDR1 and CDR2 (germline): SEHNR, FQNEAQ (reference sequence). The CDR3 consists of 15 residues. V was trimmed by 3 bases and J by 6 bases, leaving 17 bases between them. CDR3 in DNA: TGTGCCAGCAGCTTGGGGGGTCCGCCCCTACAGACCCAGTACTTC. Translation gives CASSLGGPPLQTQYF.

This clonotype was seen a few times. J is TRBJ2-7 and V is TRBV7-9, with TRBD2 matching 12 bases. This CDR3 is built from 15 residues. Germline V gives CDR1 SEHNR, CDR2 FQNEAQ (reference sequence). The junction had 3 bases not matched to a gene; V was cut back by 4 bases and J by 2 bases. The CDR3 here is CASSSTSGRTYEQYF. The CDR3, as DNA: TGTGCCAGCAGCTCAACTAGCGGGAGGACCTACGAGCAGTACTTC.

V is TRBV29-1 and J is TRBJ2-7, with D hard to call. V lost 3 bases, J lost 2 bases, and 5 bases lay in between. Looked up from germline, CDR1 is SQVTM and CDR2 is ANQGSEA. This CDR3 comprises 11 residues. CDR3 nucleotide sequence: TGCAGCGTTGACACAACCTACGAGCAGTACTTC. It is translated as CSVDTTYEQYF.

The V and J genes are TRBV6-1 and TRBJ2-7, with 9 nucleotides matching TRBD2. The CDR3 extends over 15 amino acids. Germline CDR1 reads MNHNS; CDR2 reads SASEGT. Trimming at V came to 1 base and at J to 3 bases, leaving 4 bases not matched to a gene. CDR3 DNA: TGTGCCAGCAGTGAAGAAGCTAGCGGGAACTACGAGCAGTACTTC. Protein sequence: CASSEEASGNYEQYF.

The chain uses TRBV12-3 or TRBV12-4 and TRBJ1-1; the match to TRBD1 covers 8 bases. The CDR3 runs 14 residues. J was trimmed by 3 bases and V by 8 bases; bases with no gene match: 8. Here the CDR3 reads CASCPQGAYTEAFF. In nucleotides, the CDR3 is TGTGCCAGCTGCCCTCAGGGGGCTTACACTGAAGCTTTCTTT.

This clonotype has at least ten counts. The chain has TRBV13 and TRBJ2-1; perhaps TRBD1 as D (5 bases). Germline CDR1 and CDR2: PRHDT and FYEKMQ (reference sequence). The CDR3 has 14 residues. V was trimmed by 1 base and J by 6 bases, leaving 10 bases between them. The CDR3 nucleotides are TGTGCCAGCAGCTTAGACGACAGACTCAATGAGCAGTTCTTC. Its protein product is CASSLDDRLNEQFF.

The V call is TRBV27, the J call TRBJ1-2, with D uncertain. With 6 bases removed from V and 8 bases from J, the gap between germline ends came to 13 bases. The CDR3 loop spans 12 amino acids. Looked up from germline, CDR1 is MNHEY and CDR2 is SMNVEV (reference sequence). CDR3 sequence (DNA): TGTGCCAGCAGAGGGAGTGGTCCGGGCTACACCTTC. Residues: CASRGSGPGYTF.

The sample holds many counts of this clonotype. This chain links TRBV15 with TRBJ1-1; no definite D call. V was clipped by 2 bases and J by 6 bases, with 13 bases between them. The germline V gene has CDR1 LNHNV and CDR2 YYDKDF (reference sequence). The CDR3 runs 14 residues. Here the CDR3 reads CATSRLREAPEAFF. The CDR3 region has the DNA TGTGCCACCAGCAGACTCCGGGAAGCGCCTGAAGCTTTCTTT.

The V gene is TRBV4-3, the J gene TRBJ2-7; 13 bases match TRBD2. J was trimmed by 7 bases and V by 2 bases; bases with no gene match: 14. CDR3 length: 18 amino acids. Looked up from germline, CDR1 is LGHNA and CDR2 is YSLEER. CDR3 region: CASSQRVPLAGGLEEQYF. As DNA, the CDR3 is TGCGCCAGCAGCCAACGCGTCCCACTAGCGGGGGGGCTAGAAGAGCAGTACTTC.

In its sample, this clonotype was seen a few times. At one of its ends the junction is not consistent with the germline gene, which may arise from a read error. The rearrangement links TRBV7-7 to TRBJ2-6; D might be TRBD1 (6 bases). CDR1 is SSHAT and CDR2 is FNYEAQ in the germline V gene (reference sequence). The CDR3 totals 18 residues. The CDR3 sequence: CASSLFRGPFSGANVLTF. The CDR3 bases are TGTGCTAGCAGCTTATTCAGGGGCCCTTTCTCTGGGGCCAACGTCCTGACTTTC.

The V and J genes are TRBV2 and TRBJ2-2; no clear D gene. Germline V gene lookup returns CDR1 SNHLY and CDR2 FYNNEI. V was pared by 6 bases and J by 0 bases, with 11 bases between. This CDR3 has 15 amino acids. This CDR3 reads CASREDHANTGELFF. CDR3 DNA: TGTGCCAGCAGAGAGGACCACGCGAACACCGGGGAGCTGTTTTTT. Looking up the rest from reference TRBV2 and TRBJ2-2 gives the full variable domain: EPEVTQTPSHQVTQMGQEVILRCVPISNHLYFYWYRQILGQKVEFLVSFYNNEISEKSEIFDDQFSVERPDGSNFTLKIRSTKLEDSAMYFCASREDHANTGELFFGEGSRLTVL.

The chain uses TRBV11-1 and TRBJ1-1; D gene ambiguous. V lost 0 bases, J lost 8 bases, and 10 bases lay in between. This CDR3 region has 13 residues. Germline V lookup: CDR1 SGHAT, CDR2 FQDESV (reference sequence). CDR3 in amino acids: CASSLASRREAFF. The CDR3 DNA sequence: TGTGCCAGCAGCTTAGCGTCACGGAGAGAAGCTTTCTTT.

The genes are TRBV4-2 and TRBJ2-6, with D hard to call. This CDR3 is 13 amino acids long. The germline gives CDR1 LGHNA, CDR2 YNFKEQ. V was cut by 7 bases and J by 2 bases, with 6 bases left in between. The CDR3 loop reads CASTTAGANVLTF. The CDR3 DNA follows: TGTGCCAGCACCACCGCTGGGGCCAACGTCCTGACTTTC.

A few counts support this clonotype. The chain joins TRBV4-2 to TRBJ1-1; TRBD1 might be the D (5 bases). The germline gives CDR1 LGHNA, CDR2 YNFKEQ. CDR3 size: 16 residues. V shed 1 base and J shed 5 bases, with 17 bases lying between them. The CDR3 reads CASSQGSLLGETEAFF. The CDR3 DNA is TGTGCCAGCAGCCAAGGCAGTTTGTTAGGGGAAACTGAAGCTTTCTTT.

There are many counts of this clonotype. The chain is built from TRBV7-3 and TRBJ1-2; unclear D gene. CDR3 length: 15 amino acids. The germline gives CDR1 SGHTA, CDR2 FQGTGA. V was trimmed by 2 bases and J by 4 bases, leaving 14 bases between them. CDR3 loop: CASSLVGEASYGYTF. The CDR3, as DNA: TGTGCCAGCAGCTTAGTCGGGGAGGCTTCCTATGGCTACACCTTC.

This clonotype has at least ten counts. The chain employs TRBV27 and TRBJ2-7; D may correspond to TRBD1 or TRBD2 (6 bases each). V gave up 3 bases and J gave up 4 bases, with 10 bases separating them. Germline V lookup: CDR1 MNHEY, CDR2 SMNVEV (reference sequence). The CDR3 spans 13 residues. The CDR3 DNA reads as TGTGCCAGCAGTTTTGGGGGGCAGTACGAGCAGTACTTC. It encodes CASSFGGQYEQYF.

This chain connects TRBV4-1 to TRBJ1-1; unclear D gene. With 0 bases removed from V and 3 bases from J, the gap between germline ends came to 8 bases. The CDR3 has 14 residues. Germline V gene sequence: CDR1 MGHRA, CDR2 YSYEKL. CDR3 region: CASSQEILDTEAFF. The CDR3 DNA reads as TGCGCCAGCAGCCAAGAGATCCTAGACACTGAAGCTTTCTTT.

This rearrangement joins TRBV27 to TRBJ2-7, with 11 positions matching TRBD1. The CDR3 runs 13 residues. V was pared by 6 bases and J by 3 bases, with 1 base of the junction left unmatched. The germline V gene has CDR1 MNHEY and CDR2 SMNVEV (reference sequence). CDR3 region: CASRGTGGYEQYF. CDR3 in DNA: TGTGCCAGCAGAGGGACAGGGGGCTACGAGCAGTACTTC.

The chain is built from TRBV11-3 and TRBJ2-5, with TRBD2 as a possible D gene (5 bases). The V gene's germline CDR1 is SGHNT and CDR2 YENEEA. This CDR3 region has 13 residues. Trimming took 4 bases from V and 2 from J, leaving 8 bases between them. The CDR3 loop is CASSSDWQETQYF. CDR3 DNA: TGTGCCAGCAGCTCGGACTGGCAAGAGACCCAGTACTTC.

The genes are TRBV3-1 and TRBJ2-1, with TRBD2 matching over 7 bases. Trimming at V came to 4 bases and at J to 8 bases, leaving 8 bases not matched to a gene. This CDR3 contains 14 residues. The germline gives CDR1 LGHDT, CDR2 YNNKEL (reference sequence). The CDR3 region is CASSPRAGSDEQFF. The CDR3 DNA follows: TGTGCCAGCAGCCCACGAGCGGGAAGTGATGAGCAGTTCTTC.